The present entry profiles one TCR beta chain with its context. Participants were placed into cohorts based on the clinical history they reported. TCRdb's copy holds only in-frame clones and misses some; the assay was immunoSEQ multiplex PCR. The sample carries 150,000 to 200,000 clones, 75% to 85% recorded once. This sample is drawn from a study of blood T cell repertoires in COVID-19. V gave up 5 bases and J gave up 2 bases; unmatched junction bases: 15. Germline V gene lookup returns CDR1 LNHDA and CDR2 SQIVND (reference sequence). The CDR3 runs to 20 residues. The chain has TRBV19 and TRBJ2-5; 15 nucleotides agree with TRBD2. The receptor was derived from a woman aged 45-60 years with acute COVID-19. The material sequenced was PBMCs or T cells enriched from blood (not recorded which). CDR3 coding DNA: TGTGCCAGTAGTCTCATGGGGACTAGCGGGGGGACAGACTCACAAGAGACCCAGTACTTC. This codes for CASSLMGTSGGTDSQETQYF.